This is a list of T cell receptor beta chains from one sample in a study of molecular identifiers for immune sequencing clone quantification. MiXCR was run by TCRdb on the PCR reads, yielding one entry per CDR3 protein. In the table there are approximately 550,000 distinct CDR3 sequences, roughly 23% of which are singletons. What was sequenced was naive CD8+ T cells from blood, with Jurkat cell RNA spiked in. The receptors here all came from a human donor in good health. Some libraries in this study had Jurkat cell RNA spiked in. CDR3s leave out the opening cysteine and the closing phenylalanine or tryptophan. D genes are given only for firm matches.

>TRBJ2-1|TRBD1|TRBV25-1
ASSERGLRRGGYNEQF
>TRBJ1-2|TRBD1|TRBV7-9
ASSIGTGGTYGYT
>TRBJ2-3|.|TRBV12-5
ASGDDRLSTDTQY
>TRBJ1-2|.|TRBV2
ASSEGDEKNGYT
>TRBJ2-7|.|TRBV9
ASSGGGYEQY
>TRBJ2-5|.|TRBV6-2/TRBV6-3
ASSYTGPSETQY
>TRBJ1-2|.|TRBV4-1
ASSQDPPGGNYGYT
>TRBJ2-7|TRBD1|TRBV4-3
ASSPTGQGLPYEQY
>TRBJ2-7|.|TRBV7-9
ASSFSEDITYEQY
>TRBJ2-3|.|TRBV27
ASSAYTASTDTQY
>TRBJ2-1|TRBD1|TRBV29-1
SVWTGQAEQF
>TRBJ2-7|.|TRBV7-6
ASSLGQESYEQC
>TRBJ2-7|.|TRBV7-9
ASSLGVVYEQY
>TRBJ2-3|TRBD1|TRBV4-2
ASSQIGQGTTDTQY
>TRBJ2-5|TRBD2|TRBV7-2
ASSFHIAGNPGEETQY
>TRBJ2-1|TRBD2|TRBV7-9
ASSLVAGGYNEQF
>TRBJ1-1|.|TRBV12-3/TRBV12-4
AITGGGRNTEAF